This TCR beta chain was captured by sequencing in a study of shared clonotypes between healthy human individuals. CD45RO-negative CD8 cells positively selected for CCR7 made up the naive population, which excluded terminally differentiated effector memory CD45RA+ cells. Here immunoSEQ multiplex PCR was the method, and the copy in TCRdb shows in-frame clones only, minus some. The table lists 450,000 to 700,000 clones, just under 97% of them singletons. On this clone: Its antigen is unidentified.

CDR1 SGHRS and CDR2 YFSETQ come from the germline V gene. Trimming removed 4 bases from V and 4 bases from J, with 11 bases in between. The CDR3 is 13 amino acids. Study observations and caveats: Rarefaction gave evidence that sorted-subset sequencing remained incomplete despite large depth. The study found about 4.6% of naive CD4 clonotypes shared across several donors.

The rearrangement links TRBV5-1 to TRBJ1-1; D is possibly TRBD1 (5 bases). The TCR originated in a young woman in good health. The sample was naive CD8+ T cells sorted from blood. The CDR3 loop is CASSPAGGTEAFF. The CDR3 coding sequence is TGCGCCAGCAGCCCCGCTGGGGGCACTGAAGCTTTCTTT. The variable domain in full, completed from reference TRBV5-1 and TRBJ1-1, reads KAGVTQTPRYLIKTRGQQVTLSCSPISGHRSVSWYQQTPGQGLQFLFEYFSETQRNKGNFPGRFSGRQFSNSRSEMNVSTLELGDSALYLCASSPAGGTEAFFGQGTRLTVV.